The TCR beta chain under discussion was sequenced for a study of cytotoxic CD8 clonotypes in ibrutinib-treated CLL. The germline V gene encodes CDR1 MGHRA and CDR2 YSYEKL. With V trimmed by 0 bases and J by 1 base, 8 bases remained unmatched. This CDR3 region has 18 residues. Sequencing was performed with immunoSEQ multiplex PCR; in TCRdb, only in-frame clones are kept and a portion is missing. The data show fewer than 300,000 clones, approximately 76% seen once. The starting material was PBMCs, obtained at disease progression, from a patient treated with ibrutinib. This clonotype was obtained from a human donor with chronic lymphocytic leukemia. The rearrangement links TRBV4-1 to TRBJ2-7; 11 nucleotides agree with TRBD2. The CDR3 is CASSQERSGGALSYEQYF. The CDR3 DNA follows: TGCGCCAGCAGCCAAGAGCGTAGCGGGGGGGCCCTTTCCTACGAGCAGTACTTC.